The sequence of this T cell receptor (beta chain) was determined in a study of T cell repertoires in cytomegalovirus infection. Study background: Matching HLA type, along with CMV infection, was indicated by public TCR beta signatures.

After removal of 4 bases from V and 0 bases from J, the junction contained 1 base not matched to a gene. The CDR3 extends over 13 amino acids. CDR1 and CDR2 (germline): DFQATT, SNEGSKA (reference sequence). TCRdb re-derived calls from the reads in MiXCR, one entry per CDR3 protein. The sample consists of approximately 160,000 distinct CDR3 sequences, approximately 17% of them appearing once. In this sample, this clonotype turned up a few times. Its specificity is unknown. Study conclusions and caveats: CMV-specific HLA-C-restricted TCR beta clonotypes dominated the ex vivo response. Public TCR beta family frequency separated CMV-and-HLA carriers, including in an independent cohort.

The V gene is TRBV20-1, the J gene TRBJ2-7; 9 positions agree with TRBD2. The material sequenced was CD8+ T cells from PBMCs. This sequence was found in a human donor in good health (CMV status not recorded). Some clones in this sample may be carry-over from other donors' samples. In DNA form, the CDR3 reads TGCAGTGCTACTAGCGGGGACTCCTACGAGCAGTACTTC. Its protein product is CSATSGDSYEQYF.